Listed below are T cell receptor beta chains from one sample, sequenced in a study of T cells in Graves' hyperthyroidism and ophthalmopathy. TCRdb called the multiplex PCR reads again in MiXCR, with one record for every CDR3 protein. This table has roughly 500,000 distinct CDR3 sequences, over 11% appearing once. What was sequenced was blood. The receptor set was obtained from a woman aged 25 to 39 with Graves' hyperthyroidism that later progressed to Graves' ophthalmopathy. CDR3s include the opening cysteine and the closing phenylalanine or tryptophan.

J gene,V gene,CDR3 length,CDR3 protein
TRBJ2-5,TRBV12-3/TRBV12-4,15,CASSLSPGTGETQYF
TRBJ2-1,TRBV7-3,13,CASSPSSSLEQFF
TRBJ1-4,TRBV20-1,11,CSVPGPEKLFF
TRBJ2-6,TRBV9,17,CASSVLDTYSGANVLTF
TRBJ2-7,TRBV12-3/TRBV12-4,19,CASGSLQRFSGLSSYEQYF
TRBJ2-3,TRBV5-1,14,CASSLSVPTDTQYF
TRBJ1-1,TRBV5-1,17,CASSLRLGTDTNTEAFF
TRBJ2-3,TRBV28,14,CASSLRRGGDTQYF
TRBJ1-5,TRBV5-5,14,CASRSDSSNQPQHF
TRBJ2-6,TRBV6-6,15,CASSYRADGANVLTF
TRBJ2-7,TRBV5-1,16,CASTFGGGGPSYEQYF
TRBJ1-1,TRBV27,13,CASSPRWNTEAFF
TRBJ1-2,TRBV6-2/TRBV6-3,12,CASSERNYGYTF
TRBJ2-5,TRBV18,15,CASSPTTGVQETQYF
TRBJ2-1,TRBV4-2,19,CASSQKGRLPPSSYNEQFF
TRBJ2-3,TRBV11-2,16,CASSQASGKFTDTQYF
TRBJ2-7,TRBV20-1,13,CSAIREHLGEQYF
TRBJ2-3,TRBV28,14,CASSAHTVPDTQYF
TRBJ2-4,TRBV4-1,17,CASSQPSGFGAKNIQYF
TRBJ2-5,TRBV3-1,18,CASTPWLAGEDTQETQYF
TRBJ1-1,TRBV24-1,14,CATGSGGADTEAFF
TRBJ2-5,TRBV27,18,CASSSGLAGGPIQETQYF
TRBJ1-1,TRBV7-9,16,CASSPGTGYLNTEAFF
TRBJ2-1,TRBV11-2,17,CASSPLAGGLSYNEQFF
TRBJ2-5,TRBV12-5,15,CASSTGTGGAGTQYF
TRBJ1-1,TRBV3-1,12,CASSQRSTEAFF
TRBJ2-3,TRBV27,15,CASSLAVTSTDTQYF
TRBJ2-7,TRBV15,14,CATSRETATYEQYF
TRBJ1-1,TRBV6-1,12,CATRVLNTEAFF
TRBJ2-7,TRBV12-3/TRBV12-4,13,CASRPGTGREQYF
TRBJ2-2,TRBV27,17,CASSTPSRTDSTGELFF
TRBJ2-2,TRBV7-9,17,CASSLAPSGVATGELFF
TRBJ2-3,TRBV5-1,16,CASSLLDSPSTDTQYF
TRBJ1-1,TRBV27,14,CASSLLGEATEAFF
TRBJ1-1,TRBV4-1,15,CASGGDGLMNTEAFF
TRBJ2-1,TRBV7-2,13,CASSLDPHNEQFF
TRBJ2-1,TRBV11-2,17,CASSLGTSGKTANEQFF
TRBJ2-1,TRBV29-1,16,CSVEGLSGRAYNEQFF
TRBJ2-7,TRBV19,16,CASSIPPGTSKDEQYF
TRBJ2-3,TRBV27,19,CASSSAGLAGGDSTDTQYF
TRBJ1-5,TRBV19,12,CAVRGRNQPQHF
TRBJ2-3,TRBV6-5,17,CASSYWTSGRSGDTQYF
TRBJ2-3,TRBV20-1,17,CSASGTSGKGGTDTQYF
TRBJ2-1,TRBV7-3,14,CASSLVVDFNEQFF
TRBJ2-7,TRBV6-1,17,CASSEPLNRGVSYEQYF
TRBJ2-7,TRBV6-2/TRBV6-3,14,CASSSQRGSYEQYF
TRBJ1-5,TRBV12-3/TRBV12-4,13,CASNGGSDQPQHF
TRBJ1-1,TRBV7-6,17,CASSLGMGGPKQAEAFF
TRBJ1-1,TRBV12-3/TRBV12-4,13,CASRSGKNTEAFF
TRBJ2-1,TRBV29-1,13,CSAEGQVVSEQFF
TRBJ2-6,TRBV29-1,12,CSARSGANVLTF
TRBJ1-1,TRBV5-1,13,CASRRVSDTEAFF
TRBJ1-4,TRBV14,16,CASSQNRDRANEKLFF
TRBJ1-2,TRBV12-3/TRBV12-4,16,CASSLNGAGGLGGYTF